The clone carrying this T cell receptor (beta chain) came up a few times. Assay: immunoSEQ multiplex PCR; the TCRdb copy retains only in-frame clones and omits some. This table has around 510,000 clones, about 96% appearing once. This record belongs to a study of shared clonotypes between healthy human individuals. The CDR3 covers 15 residues. Germline values: CDR1 SGHAT, CDR2 FQNNGV. The germline V and J ends were trimmed by 5 bases and 5 bases, with 18 bases remaining between them. This TCR was sampled from a woman in her 30s in good health. This rearrangement joins TRBV11-2 to TRBJ1-2, with a possible D match to TRBD1 (5 bases). The material sequenced was naive CD4+ T cells sorted from blood. Subset meaning: CD45RA+ positively selected. The CDR3 region is CASSQNRGGLYGYTF. Here the CDR3 DNA reads TGTGCCAGCAGCCAGAACCGGGGCGGACTTTATGGCTACACCTTC.